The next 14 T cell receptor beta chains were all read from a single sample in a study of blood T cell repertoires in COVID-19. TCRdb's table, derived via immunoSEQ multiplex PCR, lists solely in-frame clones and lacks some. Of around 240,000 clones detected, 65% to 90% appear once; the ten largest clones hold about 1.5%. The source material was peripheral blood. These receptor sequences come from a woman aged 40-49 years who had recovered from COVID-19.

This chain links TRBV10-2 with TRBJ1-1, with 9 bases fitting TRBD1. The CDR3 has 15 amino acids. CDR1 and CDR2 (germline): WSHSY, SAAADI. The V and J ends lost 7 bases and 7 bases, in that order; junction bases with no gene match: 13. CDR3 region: CASIGRDRAFGEAFF. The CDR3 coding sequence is TGCGCCAGCATCGGTCGGGACAGGGCTTTCGGTGAAGCTTTCTTT.

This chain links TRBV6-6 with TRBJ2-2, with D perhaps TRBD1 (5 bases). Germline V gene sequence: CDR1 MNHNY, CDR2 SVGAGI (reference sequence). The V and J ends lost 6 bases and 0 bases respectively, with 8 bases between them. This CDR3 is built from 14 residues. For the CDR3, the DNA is TGTGCCAGCAGATCGACAGCGAACACCGGGGAGCTGTTTTTT. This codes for CASRSTANTGELFF.

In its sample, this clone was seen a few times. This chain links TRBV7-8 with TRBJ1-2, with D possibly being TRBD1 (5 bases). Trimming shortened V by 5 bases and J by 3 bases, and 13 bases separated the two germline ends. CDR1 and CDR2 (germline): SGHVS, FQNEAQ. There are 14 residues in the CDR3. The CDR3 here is CASSPDSMHYGYTF. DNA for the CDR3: TGTGCCAGCAGCCCTGACAGTATGCACTATGGCTACACCTTC.

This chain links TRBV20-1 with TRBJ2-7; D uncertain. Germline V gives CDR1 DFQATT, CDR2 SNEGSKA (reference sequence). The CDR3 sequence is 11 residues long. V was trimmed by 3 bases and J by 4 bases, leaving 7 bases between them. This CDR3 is CSASLAYEQYF. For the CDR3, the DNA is TGCAGTGCTAGCCTCGCGTACGAGCAGTACTTC.

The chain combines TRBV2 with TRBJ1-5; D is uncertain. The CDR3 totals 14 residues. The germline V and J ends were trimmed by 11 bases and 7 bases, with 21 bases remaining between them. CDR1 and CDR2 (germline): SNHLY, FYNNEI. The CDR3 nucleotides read TGTGCCTGCTCGATTGGGGTACTAGGGCAGCCCCAGCATTTT. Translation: CACSIGVLGQPQHF.

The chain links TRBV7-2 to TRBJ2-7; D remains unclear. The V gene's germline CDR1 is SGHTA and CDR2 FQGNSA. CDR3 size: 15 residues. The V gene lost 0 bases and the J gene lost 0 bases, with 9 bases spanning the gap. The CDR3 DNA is TGTGCCAGCAGCTTAGCATTCCGGAGCTCCTACGAGCAGTACTTC. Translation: CASSLAFRSSYEQYF.

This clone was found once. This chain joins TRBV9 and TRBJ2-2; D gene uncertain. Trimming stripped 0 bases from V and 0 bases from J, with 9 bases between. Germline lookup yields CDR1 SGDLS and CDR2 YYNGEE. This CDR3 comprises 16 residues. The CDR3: CASSVGQVANTGELFF. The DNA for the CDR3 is TGTGCCAGCAGCGTAGGGCAAGTCGCGAACACCGGGGAGCTGTTTTTT. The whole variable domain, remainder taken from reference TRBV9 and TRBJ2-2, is DSGVTQTPKHLITATGQRVTLRCSPRSGDLSVYWYQQSLDQGLQFLIQYYNGEERAKGNILERFSAQQFPDLHSELNLSSLELGDSALYFCASSVGQVANTGELFFGEGSRLTVL.

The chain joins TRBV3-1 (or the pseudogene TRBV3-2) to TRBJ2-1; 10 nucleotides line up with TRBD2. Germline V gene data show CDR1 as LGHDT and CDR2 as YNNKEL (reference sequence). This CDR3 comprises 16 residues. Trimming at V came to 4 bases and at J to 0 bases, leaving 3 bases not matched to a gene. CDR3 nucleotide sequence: TGTGCCAGCAGCCCGACTAGCGGGTTCTCCTACAATGAGCAGTTCTTC. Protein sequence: CASSPTSGFSYNEQFF.

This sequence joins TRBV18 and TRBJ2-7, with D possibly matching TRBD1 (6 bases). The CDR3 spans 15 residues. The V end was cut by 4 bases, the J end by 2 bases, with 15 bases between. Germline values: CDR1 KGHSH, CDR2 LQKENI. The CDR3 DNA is TGTGCCAGCTCACGGACAGCATCTTTAACCTACGAGCAGTACTTC. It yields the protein CASSRTASLTYEQYF.

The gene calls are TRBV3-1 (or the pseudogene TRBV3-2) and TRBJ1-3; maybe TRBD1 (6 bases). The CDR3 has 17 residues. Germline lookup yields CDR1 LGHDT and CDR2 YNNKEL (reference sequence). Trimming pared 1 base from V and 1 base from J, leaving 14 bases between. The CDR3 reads CASSQVTGWRSGNTIYF. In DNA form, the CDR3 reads TGTGCCAGCAGCCAAGTTACAGGGTGGAGATCTGGAAACACCATATATTTT.

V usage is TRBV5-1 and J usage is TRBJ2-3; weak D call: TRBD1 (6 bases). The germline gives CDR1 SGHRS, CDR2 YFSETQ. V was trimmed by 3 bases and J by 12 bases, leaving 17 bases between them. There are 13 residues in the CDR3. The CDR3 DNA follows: TGCGCCAGCAGCTCGTCGAGGGGGTCCCACCAGTATTTT. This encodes CASSSSRGSHQYF.

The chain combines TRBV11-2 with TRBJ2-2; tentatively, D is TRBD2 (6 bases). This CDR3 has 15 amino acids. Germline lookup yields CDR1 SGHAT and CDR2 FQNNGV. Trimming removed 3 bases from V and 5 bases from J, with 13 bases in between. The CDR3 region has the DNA TGTGCCAGCAGCTTTACTACAGGAGGGACCGGGGAGCTGTTTTTT. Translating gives CASSFTTGGTGELFF.

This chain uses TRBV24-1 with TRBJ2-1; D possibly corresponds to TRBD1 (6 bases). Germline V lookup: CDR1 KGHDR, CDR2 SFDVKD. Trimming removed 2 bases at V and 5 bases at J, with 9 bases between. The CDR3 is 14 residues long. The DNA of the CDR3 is TGTGCCACCAGTGATTCGACAGGAGACAATGAGCAGTTCTTC. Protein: CATSDSTGDNEQFF.

The CDR3 nucleotides are TGTGCCAGCAGTGATTTCCCCGGACAGGCCCCTAGCTCCTACAATGAGCAGTTCTTC. As protein: CASSDFPGQAPSSYNEQFF. The J gene is TRBJ2-1, the V gene TRBV6-1; 7 nucleotides match TRBD1. The CDR3 runs to 19 residues. Germline lookup yields CDR1 MNHNS and CDR2 SASEGT. V lost 3 bases, J lost 0 bases, and 14 bases stayed unmatched.